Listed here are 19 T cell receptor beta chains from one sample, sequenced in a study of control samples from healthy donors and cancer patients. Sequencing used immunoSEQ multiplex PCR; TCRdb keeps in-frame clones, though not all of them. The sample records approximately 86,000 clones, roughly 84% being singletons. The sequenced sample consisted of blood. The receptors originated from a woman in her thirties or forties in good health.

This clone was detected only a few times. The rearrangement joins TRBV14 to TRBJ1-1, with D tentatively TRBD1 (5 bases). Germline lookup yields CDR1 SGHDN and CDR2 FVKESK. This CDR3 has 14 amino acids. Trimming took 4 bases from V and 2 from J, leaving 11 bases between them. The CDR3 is CASSREGSNTEAFF. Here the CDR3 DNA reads TGTGCCAGCAGCCGAGAGGGGAGTAACACTGAAGCTTTCTTT.

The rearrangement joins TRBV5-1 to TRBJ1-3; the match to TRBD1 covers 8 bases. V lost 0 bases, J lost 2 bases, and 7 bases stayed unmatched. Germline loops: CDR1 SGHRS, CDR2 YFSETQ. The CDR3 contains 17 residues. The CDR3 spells CASSLEGQVPPGNTIYF. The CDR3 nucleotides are TGCGCCAGCAGCTTGGAGGGACAGGTGCCTCCTGGAAACACCATATATTTT.

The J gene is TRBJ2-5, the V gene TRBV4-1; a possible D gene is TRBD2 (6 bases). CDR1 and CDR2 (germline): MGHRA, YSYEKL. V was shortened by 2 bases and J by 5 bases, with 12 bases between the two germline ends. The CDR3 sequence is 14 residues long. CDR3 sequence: CASSQRRGWETQYF. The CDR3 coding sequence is TGCGCCAGCAGCCAACGGAGGGGCTGGGAGACCCAGTACTTC.

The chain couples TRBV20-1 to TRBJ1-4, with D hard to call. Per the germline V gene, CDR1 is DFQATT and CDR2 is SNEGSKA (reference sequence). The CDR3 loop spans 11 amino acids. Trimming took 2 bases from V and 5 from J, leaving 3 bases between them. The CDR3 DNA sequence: TGCAGTGCTAGACAAAATGAAAAACTGTTTTTT. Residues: CSARQNEKLFF.

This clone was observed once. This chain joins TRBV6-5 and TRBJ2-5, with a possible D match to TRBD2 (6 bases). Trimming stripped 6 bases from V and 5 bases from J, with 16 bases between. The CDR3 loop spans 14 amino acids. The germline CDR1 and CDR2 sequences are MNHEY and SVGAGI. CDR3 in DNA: TGTGCCAGCAGCCGCGGGGCTCTCCCCGAGACCCAGTACTTC. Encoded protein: CASSRGALPETQYF.

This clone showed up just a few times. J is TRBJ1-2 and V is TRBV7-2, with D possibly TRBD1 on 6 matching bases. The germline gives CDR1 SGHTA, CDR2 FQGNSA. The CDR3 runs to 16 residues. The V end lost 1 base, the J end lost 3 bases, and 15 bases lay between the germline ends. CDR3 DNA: TGTGCCAGCAGCTTAGTATCCCAACAGGGTCACTATGGCTACACCTTC. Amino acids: CASSLVSQQGHYGYTF. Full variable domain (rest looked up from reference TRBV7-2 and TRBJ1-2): GAGVSQSPSNKVTEKGKDVELRCDPISGHTALYWYRQSLGQGLEFLIYFQGNSAPDKSGLPSDRFSAERTGGSVSTLTIQRTQQEDSAVYLCASSLVSQQGHYGYTFGSGTRLTVV.

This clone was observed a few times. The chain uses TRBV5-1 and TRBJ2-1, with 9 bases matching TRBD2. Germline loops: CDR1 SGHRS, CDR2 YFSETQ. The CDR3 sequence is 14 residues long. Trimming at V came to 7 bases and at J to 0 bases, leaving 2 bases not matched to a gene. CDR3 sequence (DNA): TGCGCCAGCCATAGCGGGGGCTCCTACAATGAGCAGTTCTTC. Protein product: CASHSGGSYNEQFF.

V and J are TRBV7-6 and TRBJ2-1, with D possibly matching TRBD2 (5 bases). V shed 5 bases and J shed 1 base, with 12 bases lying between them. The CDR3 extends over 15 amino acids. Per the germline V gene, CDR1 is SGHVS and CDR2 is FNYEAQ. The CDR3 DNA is TGTGCCAGCAGCCCCGGACTCTATTCCTACAATGAGCAGTTCTTC. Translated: CASSPGLYSYNEQFF.

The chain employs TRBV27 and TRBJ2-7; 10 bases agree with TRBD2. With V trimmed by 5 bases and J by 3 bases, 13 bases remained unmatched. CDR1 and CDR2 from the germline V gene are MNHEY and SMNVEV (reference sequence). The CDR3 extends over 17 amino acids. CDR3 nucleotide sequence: TGTGCCAGCAGTACCCGCAGCGGGGGGGCCTCAAGCTACGAGCAGTACTTC. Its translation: CASSTRSGGASSYEQYF.

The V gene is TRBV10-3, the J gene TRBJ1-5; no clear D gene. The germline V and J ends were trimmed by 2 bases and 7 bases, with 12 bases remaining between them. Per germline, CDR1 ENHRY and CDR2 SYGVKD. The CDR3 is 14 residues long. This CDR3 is CAISEGFPAQPQHF. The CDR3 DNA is TGTGCCATCAGTGAGGGTTTCCCTGCCCAGCCCCAGCATTTT.

CDR3 residues: CASSARTGRTGELFF. As DNA, the CDR3 is TGCGCCAGCAGTGCTAGGACAGGGCGAACCGGGGAGCTGTTTTTT. The chain employs TRBV10-1 and TRBJ2-2; 8 nucleotides align to TRBD1. The germline V gene encodes CDR1 WNHNN and CDR2 SYGVQD (reference sequence). Trimming took 4 bases from V and 5 from J; bases not matched to a gene: 6. The CDR3 extends over 15 amino acids.

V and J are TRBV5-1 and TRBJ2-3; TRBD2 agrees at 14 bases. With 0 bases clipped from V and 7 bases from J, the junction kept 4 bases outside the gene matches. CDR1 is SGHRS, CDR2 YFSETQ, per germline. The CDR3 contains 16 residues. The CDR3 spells CASSLGGTSGGNTQYF. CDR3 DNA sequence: TGCGCCAGCAGCTTGGGTGGGACTAGCGGGGGAAATACGCAGTATTTT.

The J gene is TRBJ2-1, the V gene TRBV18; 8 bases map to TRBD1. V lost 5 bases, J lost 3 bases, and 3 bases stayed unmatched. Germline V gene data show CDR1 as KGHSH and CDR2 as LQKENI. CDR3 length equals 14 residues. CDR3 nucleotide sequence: TGTGCCAGCTCAACCACAGGGGGCTACAATGAGCAGTTCTTC. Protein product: CASSTTGGYNEQFF.

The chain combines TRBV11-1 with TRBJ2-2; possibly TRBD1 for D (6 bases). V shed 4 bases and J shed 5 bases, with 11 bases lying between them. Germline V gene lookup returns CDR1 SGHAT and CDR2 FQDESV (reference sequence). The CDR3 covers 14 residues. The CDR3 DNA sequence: TGTGCCAGCAGCTCTATTCAGGGGACCGGGGAGCTGTTTTTT. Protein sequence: CASSSIQGTGELFF.

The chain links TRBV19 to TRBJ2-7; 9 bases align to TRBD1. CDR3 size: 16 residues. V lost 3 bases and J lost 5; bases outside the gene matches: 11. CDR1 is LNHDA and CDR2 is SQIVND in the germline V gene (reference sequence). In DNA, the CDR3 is TGTGCCAGTAGTATCGGGGGACAGGGCACGTCCGACGAGCAGTACTTC. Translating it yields CASSIGGQGTSDEQYF.

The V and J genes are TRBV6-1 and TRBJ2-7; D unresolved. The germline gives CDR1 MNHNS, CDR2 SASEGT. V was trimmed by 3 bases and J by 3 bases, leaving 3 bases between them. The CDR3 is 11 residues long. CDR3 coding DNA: TGTGCCAGCAGTGACAGCTACGAGCAGTACTTC. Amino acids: CASSDSYEQYF.

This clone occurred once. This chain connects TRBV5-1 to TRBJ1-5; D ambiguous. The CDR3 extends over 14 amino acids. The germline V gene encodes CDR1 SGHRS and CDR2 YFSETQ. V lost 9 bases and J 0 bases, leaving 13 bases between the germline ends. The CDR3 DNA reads TGCGCCAAACTCGTAGGAGATAGCAATCAGCCCCAGCATTTT. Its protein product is CAKLVGDSNQPQHF.

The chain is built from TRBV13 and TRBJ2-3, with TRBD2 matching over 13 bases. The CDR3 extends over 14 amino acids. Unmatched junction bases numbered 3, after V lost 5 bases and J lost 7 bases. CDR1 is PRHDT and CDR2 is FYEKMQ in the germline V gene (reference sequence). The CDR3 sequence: CASSRGLAGNTQYF. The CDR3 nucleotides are TGTGCCAGCAGCCGGGGACTAGCGGGGAATACGCAGTATTTT.

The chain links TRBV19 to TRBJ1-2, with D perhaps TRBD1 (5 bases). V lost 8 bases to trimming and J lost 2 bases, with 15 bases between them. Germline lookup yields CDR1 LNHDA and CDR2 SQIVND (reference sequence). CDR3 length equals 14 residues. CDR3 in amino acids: CASRPGTENYGYTF. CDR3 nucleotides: TGTGCCAGTCGACCCGGGACGGAGAACTATGGCTACACCTTC.